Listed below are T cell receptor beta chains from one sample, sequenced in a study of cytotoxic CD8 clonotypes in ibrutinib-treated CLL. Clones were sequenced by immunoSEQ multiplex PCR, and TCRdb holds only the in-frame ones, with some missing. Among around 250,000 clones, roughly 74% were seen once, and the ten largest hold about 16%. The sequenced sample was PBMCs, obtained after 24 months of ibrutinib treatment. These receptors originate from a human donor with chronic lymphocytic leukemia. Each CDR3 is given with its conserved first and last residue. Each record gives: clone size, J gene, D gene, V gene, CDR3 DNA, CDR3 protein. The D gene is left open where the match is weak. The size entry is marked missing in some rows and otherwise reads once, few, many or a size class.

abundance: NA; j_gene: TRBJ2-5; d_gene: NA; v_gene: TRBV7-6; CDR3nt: TGTGCCAGCAGCTTAACAGTCGGAGGGCAAGAGACCCAGTACTTC; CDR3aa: CASSLTVGGQETQYF
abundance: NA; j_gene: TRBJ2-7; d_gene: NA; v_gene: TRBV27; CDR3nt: TGTGCCAGCAGCCTAGCTGGAACCTACGAGCAGTACTTC; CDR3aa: CASSLAGTYEQYF
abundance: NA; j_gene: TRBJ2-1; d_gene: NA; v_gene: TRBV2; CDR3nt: TGTGCCAGCAGTGTAGAGGACTACCTGAATGAGCAGTTCTTC; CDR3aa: CASSVEDYLNEQFF
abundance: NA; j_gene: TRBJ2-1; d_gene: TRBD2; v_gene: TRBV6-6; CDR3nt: TGTGCCAGCACGAGGGGACTAGAGGGGCATGAGCAGTTCTTC; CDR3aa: CASTRGLEGHEQFF
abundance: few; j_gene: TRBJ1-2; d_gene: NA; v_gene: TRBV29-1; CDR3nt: TGCAGCGTTGACCGGGATACCTCTAACTATGGCTACACCTTC; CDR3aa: CSVDRDTSNYGYTF
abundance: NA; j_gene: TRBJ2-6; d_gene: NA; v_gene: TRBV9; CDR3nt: TGTGCCAGCAGCGGATACTTGGGCTCTGGGGCCAACGTCCTGACTTTC; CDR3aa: CASSGYLGSGANVLTF
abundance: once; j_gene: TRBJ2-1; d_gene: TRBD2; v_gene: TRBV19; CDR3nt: TGTGCCAGTAGTACCCTAGCGGTAGACAATGAGCAGTTCTTC; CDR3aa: CASSTLAVDNEQFF
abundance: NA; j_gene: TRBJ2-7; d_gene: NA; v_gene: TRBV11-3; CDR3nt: TGTGCCAGCAGCCAACCCGGCGGCGGGCAGTACTTC; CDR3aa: CASSQPGGGQYF
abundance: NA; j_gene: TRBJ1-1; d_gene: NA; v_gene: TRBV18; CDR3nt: TGTGCCAGCTCCCTCGTAGAGTCGGGGGAAGCTTTCTTT; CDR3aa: CASSLVESGEAFF
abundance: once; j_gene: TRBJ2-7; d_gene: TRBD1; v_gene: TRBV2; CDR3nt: TGTGCCAGCAGTGGACAGGGGATTTACGAGCAGTACTTC; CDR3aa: CASSGQGIYEQYF
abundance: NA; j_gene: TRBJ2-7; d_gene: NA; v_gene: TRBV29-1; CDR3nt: TGCAGCGTTGTCTTAGCGACCTCCTACGAGCAGTACTTC; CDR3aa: CSVVLATSYEQYF
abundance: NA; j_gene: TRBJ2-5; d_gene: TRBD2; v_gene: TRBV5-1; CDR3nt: TGCGCCAGCAGCGACCATAGCGGGAGAGGAGAGACCCAGTACTTC; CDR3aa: CASSDHSGRGETQYF
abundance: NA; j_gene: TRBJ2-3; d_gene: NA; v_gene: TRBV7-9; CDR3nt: TGTGCCAGCAGCTTAAGGGGGGCTAGCACAGATACGCAGTATTTT; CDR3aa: CASSLRGASTDTQYF
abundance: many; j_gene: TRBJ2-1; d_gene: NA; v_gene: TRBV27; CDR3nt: TGTGCCAGCACGCCGTACGCTATGGATGAGCAGTTCTTC; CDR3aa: CASTPYAMDEQFF
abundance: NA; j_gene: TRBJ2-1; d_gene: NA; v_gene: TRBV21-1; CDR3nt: TGTGCCAGCAGCAAAGTGGCGGGCCTACTCCGGGAGCAGTTCTTC; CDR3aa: CASSKVAGLLREQFF
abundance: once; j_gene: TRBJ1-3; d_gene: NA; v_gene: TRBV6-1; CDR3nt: TGTGCCAGCAGTCCTCTCAGCGGAAGCTTAAACACCATATATTTT; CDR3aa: CASSPLSGSLNTIYF
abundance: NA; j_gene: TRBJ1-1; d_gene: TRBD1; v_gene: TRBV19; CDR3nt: TGTGCCAGTAGTTCTCGGACAGGTGAAGCTTTCTTT; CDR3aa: CASSSRTGEAFF
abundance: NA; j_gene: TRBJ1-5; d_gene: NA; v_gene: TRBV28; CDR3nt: TGTGCCAGCAGAGGACCGGCGCGGGATCAGCCCCAGCATTTT; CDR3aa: CASRGPARDQPQHF
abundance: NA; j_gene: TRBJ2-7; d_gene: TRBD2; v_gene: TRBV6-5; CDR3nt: TGTGCCAGCAGTTACCTTTATGCGGGAGCCGAGCAGTACTTC; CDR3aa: CASSYLYAGAEQYF
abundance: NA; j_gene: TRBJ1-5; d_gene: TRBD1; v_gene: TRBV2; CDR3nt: TGTGCCAGCATGAAGGACAGGGGTTCATTGCAGCCCCAGCATTTT; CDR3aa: CASMKDRGSLQPQHF
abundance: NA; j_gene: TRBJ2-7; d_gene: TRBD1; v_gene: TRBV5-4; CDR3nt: TGTGCCAGCAGCTCTCTGACAGGGGGGAACGAGCAGTACTTC; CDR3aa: CASSSLTGGNEQYF
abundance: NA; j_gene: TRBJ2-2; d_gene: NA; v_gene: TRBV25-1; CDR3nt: TGTGCCAGCCATCGCGCCGGGGAGCTGTTTTTT; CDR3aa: CASHRAGELFF
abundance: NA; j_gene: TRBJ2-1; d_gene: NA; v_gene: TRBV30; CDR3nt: TGTGCCTGGAGGGAGCTTTTGGATGAGCAGTTCTTC; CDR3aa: CAWRELLDEQFF
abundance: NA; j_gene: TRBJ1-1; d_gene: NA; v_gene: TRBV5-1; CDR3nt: TGCGCCAGCAGCTTACAACTGAACACTGAAGCTTTCTTT; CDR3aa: CASSLQLNTEAFF
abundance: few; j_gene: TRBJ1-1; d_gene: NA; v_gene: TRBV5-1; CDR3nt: TGCGCCAGCAGCTTGGCCGGGGCAGGGAACACTGAAGCTTTCTTT; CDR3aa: CASSLAGAGNTEAFF
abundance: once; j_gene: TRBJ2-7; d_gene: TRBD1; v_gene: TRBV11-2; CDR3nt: TGTGCCAGCAGCTTAGATCTGCAGGGGGCTACCTACGAGCAGTACTTC; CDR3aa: CASSLDLQGATYEQYF
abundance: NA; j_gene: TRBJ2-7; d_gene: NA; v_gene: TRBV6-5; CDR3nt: TGTGCCAGCAGTTACAGGACGGAGACCTACGAGCAGTACTTC; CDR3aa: CASSYRTETYEQYF
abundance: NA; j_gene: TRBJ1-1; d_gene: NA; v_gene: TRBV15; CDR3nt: TGTGCCACCAGCAGAGCCCCCTTTTGGGGTAGCCCGAACACTGAAGCTTTCTTT; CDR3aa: CATSRAPFWGSPNTEAFF
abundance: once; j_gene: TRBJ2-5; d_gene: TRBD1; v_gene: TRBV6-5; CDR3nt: TGTGCCAGCAGTTTGACAGGGGCATCTCAAGAGACCCAGTACTTC; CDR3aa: CASSLTGASQETQYF
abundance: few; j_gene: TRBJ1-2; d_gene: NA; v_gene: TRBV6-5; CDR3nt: TGTGCCAGCCGTTTCAGGGAGAGTGGTGGCTACACCTTC; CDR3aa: CASRFRESGGYTF
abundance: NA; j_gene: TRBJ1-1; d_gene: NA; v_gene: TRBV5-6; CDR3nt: TGTGCCAGCAGCTCGACTAGCGTACCAGAAGCTTTCTTT; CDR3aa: CASSSTSVPEAFF
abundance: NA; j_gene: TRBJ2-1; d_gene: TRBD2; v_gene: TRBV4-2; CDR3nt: TGTGCCAGCAGCCAAGATCGGACTAGCATCAATGAGCAGTTCTTC; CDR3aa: CASSQDRTSINEQFF
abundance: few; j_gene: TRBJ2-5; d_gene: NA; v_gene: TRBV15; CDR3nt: TGTGCCACCAGCAGAGGGTCCGGGACTCAAGAGACCCAGTACTTC; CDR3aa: CATSRGSGTQETQYF
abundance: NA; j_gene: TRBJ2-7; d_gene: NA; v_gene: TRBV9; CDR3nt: TGTGCCAGCAGCGCGGGGACCCCAAACGAGCAGTACTTC; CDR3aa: CASSAGTPNEQYF
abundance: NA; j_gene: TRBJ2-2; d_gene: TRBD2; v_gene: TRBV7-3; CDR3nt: TGTGCCAGCAGCTTAAGGAGGCTAGCGGGAGGGAACACCGGGGAGCTGTTTTTT; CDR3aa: CASSLRRLAGGNTGELFF
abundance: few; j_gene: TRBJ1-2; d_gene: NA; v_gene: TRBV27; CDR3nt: TGTGCCAGCAGTAATGGCAGGCGTGGCTACACCTTC; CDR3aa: CASSNGRRGYTF
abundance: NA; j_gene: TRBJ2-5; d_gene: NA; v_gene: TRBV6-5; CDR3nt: TGTGCCATGGGGACGGCCCTGGGGGCCCAGTACTTC; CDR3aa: CAMGTALGAQYF
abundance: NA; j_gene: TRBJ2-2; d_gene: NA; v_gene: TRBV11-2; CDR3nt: TGTGCCAGCAGGGACCACCGGGAGCTGTTTTTT; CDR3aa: CASRDHRELFF
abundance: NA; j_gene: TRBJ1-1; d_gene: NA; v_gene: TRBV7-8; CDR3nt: TGTGCCAGCACCCGAAGAGGGGGAAGGACTGAAGCTTTCTTT; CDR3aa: CASTRRGGRTEAFF
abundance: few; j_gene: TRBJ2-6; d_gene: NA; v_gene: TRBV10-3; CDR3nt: TGTGCCATCAGTGAGTCGAGTGGGGCTGGGGCCAACGTCCTGACTTTC; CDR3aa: CAISESSGAGANVLTF
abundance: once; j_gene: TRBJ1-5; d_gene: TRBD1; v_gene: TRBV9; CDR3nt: TGTGCCAGCAGCTACGGGGACAGGAGAGATCAGCCCCAGCATTTT; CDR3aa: CASSYGDRRDQPQHF
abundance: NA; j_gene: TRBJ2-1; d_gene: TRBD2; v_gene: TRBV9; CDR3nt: TGTGCCAGCAGCGTAGGGGGACTAGCCTTGGATGAGCAGTTCTTC; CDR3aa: CASSVGGLALDEQFF
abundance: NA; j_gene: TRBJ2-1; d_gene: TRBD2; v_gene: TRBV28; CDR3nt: TGTGCCAGCAGTTTATTCTCCGGGACTAGCACCTACAATGAGCAGTTCTTC; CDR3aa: CASSLFSGTSTYNEQFF
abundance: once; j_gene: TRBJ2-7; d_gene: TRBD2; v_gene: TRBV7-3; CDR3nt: TGTGCCAGCAGCTTGTGGGGTGGGAGGGACCCCTACGAGCAGTACTTC; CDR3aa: CASSLWGGRDPYEQYF
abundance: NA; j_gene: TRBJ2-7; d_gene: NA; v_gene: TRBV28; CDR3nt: TGTGCCAGCAGTTTGACAAGGGCCGAGCAGTACTTC; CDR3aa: CASSLTRAEQYF